The sequence of this TCR beta chain was determined in a study of blood T cell repertoires in COVID-19. Study details: Acute-phase and convalescent COVID-19 samples originated in the United States, Italy and Spain. Sources were T cells, B-cell-depleted T cells, or PBMCs; the material itself was cDNA or gDNA.

The CDR3 consists of 24 residues. Germline CDR1 reads GTSNPN; CDR2 reads SVGIG (reference sequence). V shed 1 base, J shed 0 bases, and the junction held 22 bases outside the gene matches. Assay: immunoSEQ multiplex PCR; the TCRdb copy retains only in-frame clones and omits some. The table records around 150,000 clones, 90% of them present only once. Sequenced input: peripheral blood. V is TRBV30 and J is TRBJ2-1, with 15 bases fitting TRBD2. This TCR derives from a man aged 55 to 70 with active or convalescent COVID-19. CDR3 sequence reads: CAWSGGYGDGEGLAGGDSYNEQFF. The CDR3 nucleotides read TGTGCCTGGAGTGGAGGTTATGGGGACGGGGAAGGACTAGCGGGAGGGGACTCCTACAATGAGCAGTTCTTC.